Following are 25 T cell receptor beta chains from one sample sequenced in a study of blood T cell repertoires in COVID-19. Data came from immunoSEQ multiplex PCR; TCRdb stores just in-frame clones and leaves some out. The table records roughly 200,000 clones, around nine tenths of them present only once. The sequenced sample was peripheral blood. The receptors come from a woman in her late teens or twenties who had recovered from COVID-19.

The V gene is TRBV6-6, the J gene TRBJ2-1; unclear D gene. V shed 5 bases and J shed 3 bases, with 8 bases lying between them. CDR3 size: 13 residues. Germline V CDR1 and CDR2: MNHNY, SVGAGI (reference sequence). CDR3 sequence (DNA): TGTGCCAGCAGTCACGACAACTACAATGAGCAGTTCTTC. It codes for CASSHDNYNEQFF.

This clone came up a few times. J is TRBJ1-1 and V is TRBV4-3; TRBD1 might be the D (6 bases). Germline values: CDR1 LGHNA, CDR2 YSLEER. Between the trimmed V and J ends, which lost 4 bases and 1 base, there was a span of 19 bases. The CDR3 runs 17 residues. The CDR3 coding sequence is TGCGCCAGCAGCCTAAACTTGGGGACATCCTGGAACACTGAAGCTTTCTTT. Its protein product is CASSLNLGTSWNTEAFF.

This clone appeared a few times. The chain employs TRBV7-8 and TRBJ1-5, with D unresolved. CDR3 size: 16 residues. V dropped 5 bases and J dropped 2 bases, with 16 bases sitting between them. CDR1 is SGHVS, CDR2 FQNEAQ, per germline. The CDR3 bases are TGTGCCAGCAGCCCAATGAGGGATCAGGGCAATCAGCCCCAGCATTTT. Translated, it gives CASSPMRDQGNQPQHF.

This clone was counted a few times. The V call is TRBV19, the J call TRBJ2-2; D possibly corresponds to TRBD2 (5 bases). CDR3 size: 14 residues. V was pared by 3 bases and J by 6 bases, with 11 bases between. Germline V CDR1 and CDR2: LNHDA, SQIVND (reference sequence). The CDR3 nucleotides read TGTGCCAGTAGTATTTCAGGAGGTCCCGGGGAGCTGTTTTTT. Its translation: CASSISGGPGELFF.

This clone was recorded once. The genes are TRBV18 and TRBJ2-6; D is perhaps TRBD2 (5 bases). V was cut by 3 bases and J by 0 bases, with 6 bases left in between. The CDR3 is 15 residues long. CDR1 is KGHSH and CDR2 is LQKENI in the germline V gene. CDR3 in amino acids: CASSPGSSGANVLTF. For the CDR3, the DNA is TGTGCCAGCTCACCTGGGAGCTCTGGGGCCAACGTCCTGACTTTC.

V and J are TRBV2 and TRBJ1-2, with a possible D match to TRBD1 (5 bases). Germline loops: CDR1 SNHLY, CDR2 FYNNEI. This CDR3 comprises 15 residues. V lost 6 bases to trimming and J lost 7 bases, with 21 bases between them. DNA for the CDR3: TGTGCCAGCAGGGGGGGTGACAGTCCGTCCGGTGGCTACACCTTC. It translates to CASRGGDSPSGGYTF.

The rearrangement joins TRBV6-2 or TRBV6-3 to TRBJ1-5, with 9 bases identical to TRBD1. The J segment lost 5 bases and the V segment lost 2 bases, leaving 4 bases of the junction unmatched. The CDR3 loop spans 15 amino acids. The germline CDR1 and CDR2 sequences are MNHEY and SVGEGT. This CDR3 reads CASSYGTGHDQPQHF. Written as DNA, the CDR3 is TGTGCCAGCAGTTACGGGACAGGGCATGATCAGCCCCAGCATTTT.

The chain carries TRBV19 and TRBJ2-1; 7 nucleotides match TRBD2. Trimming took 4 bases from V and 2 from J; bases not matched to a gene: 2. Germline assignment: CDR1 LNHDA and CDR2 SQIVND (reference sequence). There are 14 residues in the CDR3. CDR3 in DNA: TGTGCCAGTAGTAACGGGAGGCCCTACAATGAGCAGTTCTTC. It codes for CASSNGRPYNEQFF.

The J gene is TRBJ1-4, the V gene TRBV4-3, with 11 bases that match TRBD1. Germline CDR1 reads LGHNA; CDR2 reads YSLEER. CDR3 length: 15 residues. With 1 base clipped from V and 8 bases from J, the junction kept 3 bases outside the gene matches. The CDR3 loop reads CASSQGTGGGEKLFF. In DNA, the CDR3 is TGCGCCAGCAGCCAAGGGACAGGGGGCGGAGAAAAACTGTTTTTT.

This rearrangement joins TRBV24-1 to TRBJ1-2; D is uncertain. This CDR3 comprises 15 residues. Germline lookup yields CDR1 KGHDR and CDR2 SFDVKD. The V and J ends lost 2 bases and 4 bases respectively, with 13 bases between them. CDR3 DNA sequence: TGTGCCACCAGTGATTACGGGGTAGTGAGCTATGGCTACACCTTC. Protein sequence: CATSDYGVVSYGYTF.

CDR3 in DNA: TGTGCCAGCAGCCCGACGGAAGGGGCGCGGCATGAAAAACTGTTTTTT. This encodes CASSPTEGARHEKLFF. The chain has TRBV11-2 and TRBJ1-4; tentative D call: TRBD1 (5 bases). V lost 5 bases, J lost 6 bases, and 19 bases lay in between. Germline CDR1 and CDR2: SGHAT and FQNNGV. The CDR3 loop spans 16 amino acids. The full variable domain, rest sourced from reference TRBV11-2 and TRBJ1-4, is EAGVAQSPRYKIIEKRQSVAFWCNPISGHATLYWYQQILGQGPKLLIQFQNNGVVDDSQLPKDRFSAERLKGVDSTLKIQPAKLEDSAVYLCASSPTEGARHEKLFFGSGTQLSVL.

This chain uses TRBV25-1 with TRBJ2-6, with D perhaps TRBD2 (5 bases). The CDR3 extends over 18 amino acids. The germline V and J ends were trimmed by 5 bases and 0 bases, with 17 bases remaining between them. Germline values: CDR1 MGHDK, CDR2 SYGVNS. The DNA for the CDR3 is TGTGCCAGCAGTATGATCGGAGGTACTCTCTCTGGGGCCAACGTCCTGACTTTC. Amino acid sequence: CASSMIGGTLSGANVLTF.

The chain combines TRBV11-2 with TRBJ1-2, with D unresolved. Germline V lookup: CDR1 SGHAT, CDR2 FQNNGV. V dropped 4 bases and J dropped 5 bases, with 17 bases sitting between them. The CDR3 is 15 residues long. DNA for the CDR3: TGTGCCAGCAGCTCAAGGGCTTTTCGGGATTATGGCTACACCTTC. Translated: CASSSRAFRDYGYTF.

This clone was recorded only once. The CDR3 loop reads CASSRFVGRGHFGYHYEQYV. The CDR3 DNA reads TGTGCCAGCAGCAGGTTTGTCGGCAGGGGGCATTTTGGCTACCACTACGAGCAGTACGTC. The V call is TRBV21-1, the J call TRBJ2-7; TRBD1, the table's D call, was not compared with the DNA. TRBV21-1 is described as a pseudogene. The CDR3 is made up of 20 amino acids.

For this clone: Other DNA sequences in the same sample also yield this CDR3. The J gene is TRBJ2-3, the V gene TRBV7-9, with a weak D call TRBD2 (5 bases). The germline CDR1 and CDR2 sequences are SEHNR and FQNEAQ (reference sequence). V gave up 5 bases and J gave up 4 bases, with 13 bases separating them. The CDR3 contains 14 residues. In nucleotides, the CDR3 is TGTGCCAGCAGCCCCAGCGGCTTCTCAGATACGCAGTATTTT. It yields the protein CASSPSGFSDTQYF.

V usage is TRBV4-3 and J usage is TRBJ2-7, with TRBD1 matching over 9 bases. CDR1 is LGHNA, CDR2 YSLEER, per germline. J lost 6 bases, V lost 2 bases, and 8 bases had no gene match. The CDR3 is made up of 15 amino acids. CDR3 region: CASSQFTGGAGEQYF. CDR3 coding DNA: TGCGCCAGCAGCCAATTTACAGGGGGCGCGGGCGAGCAGTACTTC.

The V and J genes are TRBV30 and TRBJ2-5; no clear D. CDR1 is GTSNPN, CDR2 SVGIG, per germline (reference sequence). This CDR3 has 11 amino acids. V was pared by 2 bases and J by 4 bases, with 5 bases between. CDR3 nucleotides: TGTGCCTGGAGTTACGGAGAGACCCAGTACTTC. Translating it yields CAWSYGETQYF.

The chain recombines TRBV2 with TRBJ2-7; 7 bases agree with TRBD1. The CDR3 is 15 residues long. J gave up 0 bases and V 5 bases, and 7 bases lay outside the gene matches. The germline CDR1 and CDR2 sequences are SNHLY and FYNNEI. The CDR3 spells CASSTSGTVSYEQYF. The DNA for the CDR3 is TGTGCCAGCAGTACCTCCGGGACAGTCTCCTACGAGCAGTACTTC.

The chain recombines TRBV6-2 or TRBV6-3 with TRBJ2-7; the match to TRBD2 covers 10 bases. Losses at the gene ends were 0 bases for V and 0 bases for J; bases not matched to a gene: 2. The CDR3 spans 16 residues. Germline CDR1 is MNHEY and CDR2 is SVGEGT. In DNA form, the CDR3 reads TGTGCCAGCAGTTACTCGCTAGCGGGGGTCTCCTACGAGCAGTACTTC. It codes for CASSYSLAGVSYEQYF.

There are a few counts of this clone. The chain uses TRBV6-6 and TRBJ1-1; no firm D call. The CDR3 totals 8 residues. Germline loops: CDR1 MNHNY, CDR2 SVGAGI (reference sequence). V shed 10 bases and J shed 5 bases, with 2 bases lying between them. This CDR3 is CATTEAFF. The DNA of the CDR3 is TGTGCCACTACTGAAGCTTTCTTT.

In nucleotides, the CDR3 is TGTGCCAGCAGTCTCGACAGGTTAAAACTGTTTTTT. Encoded protein: CASSLDRLKLFF. V and J are TRBV6-2 or TRBV6-3 and TRBJ1-4, with a tentative D call TRBD1 (6 bases). Germline assignment: CDR1 MNHEY and CDR2 SVGEGT. The CDR3 runs 12 residues. Trimming removed 5 bases at V and 10 bases at J, with 11 bases between.

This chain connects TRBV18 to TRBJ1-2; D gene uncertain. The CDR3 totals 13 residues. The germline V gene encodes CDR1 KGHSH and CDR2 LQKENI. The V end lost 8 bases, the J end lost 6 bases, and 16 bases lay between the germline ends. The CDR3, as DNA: TGTGCCAGCCGAGGCTGGGGTAGCGATGGCTACACCTTC. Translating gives CASRGWGSDGYTF.

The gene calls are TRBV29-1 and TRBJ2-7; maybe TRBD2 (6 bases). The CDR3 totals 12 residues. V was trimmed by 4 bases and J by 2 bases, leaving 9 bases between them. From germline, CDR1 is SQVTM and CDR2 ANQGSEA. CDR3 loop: CSVAASAYEQYF. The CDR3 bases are TGCAGCGTTGCGGCTAGCGCCTACGAGCAGTACTTC.

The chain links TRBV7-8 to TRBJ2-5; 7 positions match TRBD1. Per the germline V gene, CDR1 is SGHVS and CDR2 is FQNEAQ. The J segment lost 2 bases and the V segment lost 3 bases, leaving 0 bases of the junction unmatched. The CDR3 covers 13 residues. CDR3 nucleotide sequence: TGTGCCAGCAGCTTGGGACAGCAAGAGACCCAGTACTTC. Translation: CASSLGQQETQYF.

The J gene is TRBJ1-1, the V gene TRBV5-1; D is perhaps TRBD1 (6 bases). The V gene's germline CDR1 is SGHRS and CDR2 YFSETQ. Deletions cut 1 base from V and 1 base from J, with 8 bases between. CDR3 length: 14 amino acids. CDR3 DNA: TGCGCCAGCAGCTTGACAGGGTGGAACACTGAAGCTTTCTTT. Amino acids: CASSLTGWNTEAFF.